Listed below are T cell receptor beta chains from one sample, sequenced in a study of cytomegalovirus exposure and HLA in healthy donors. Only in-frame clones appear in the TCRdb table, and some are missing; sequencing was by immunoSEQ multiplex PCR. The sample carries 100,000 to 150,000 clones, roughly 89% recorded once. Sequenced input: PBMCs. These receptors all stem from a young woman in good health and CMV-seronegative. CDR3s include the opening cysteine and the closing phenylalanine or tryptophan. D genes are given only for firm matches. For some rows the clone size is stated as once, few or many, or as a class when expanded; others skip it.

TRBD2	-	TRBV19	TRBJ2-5	TGTGCCAGTAGTGCGGGACTAGCGGAAGAGACCCAGTACTTC	CASSAGLAEETQYF
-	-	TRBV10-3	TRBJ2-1	TGTGCCATCAGTGAGCGGGAGCCGAGCTCCTACAATGAGCAGTTCTTC	CAISEREPSSYNEQFF
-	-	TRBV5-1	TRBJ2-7	TGCGCCAGCAGCTTGCTAAGGGGGGGCTACGAGCAGTACTTC	CASSLLRGGYEQYF
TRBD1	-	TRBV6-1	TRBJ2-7	TGTGCCAGCCGGGGACAGGGACGACCCTCCTACGAGCAGTACTTC	CASRGQGRPSYEQYF
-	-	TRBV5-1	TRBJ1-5	TGCGCCAGCAGCTTGACTGCAAACGAGGACAATCAGCCCCAGCATTTT	CASSLTANEDNQPQHF
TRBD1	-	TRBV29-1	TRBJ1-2	TGCAGCGTTGTTCAGGGGGCGGGAAACTATGGCTACACCTTC	CSVVQGAGNYGYTF
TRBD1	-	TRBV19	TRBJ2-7	TGTGCCAGTGGGACAGGGCCCTACGAGCAGTACTTC	CASGTGPYEQYF
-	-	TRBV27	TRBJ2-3	TGTGCCAGCAGTCTTACGGAGGGGGCGGTTGGCACAGATACGCAGTATTTT	CASSLTEGAVGTDTQYF
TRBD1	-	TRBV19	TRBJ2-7	TGTGCCAGCAGTTCCGGGACAGGGTCCCCCTACGAGCAGTACTTC	CASSSGTGSPYEQYF
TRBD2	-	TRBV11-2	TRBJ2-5	TGTGCCAGCAGCAGGGGACTAGCTATTGGGGCAGAGACCCAGTACTTC	CASSRGLAIGAETQYF
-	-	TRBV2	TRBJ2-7	TGTGCCAGCCGAGGCGACTCCTCCGAGCAGTACTTC	CASRGDSSEQYF
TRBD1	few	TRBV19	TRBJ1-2	TGTGCCAGTAGCCCTGGACAGGGGTATGGCTACACCTTC	CASSPGQGYGYTF
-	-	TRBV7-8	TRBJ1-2	TGTGCCAGCAGCTTAGTAGGCGGCGCTGGCTATGGCTACATCTTC	CASSLVGGAGYGYIF
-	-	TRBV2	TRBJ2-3	TGTGCCAGCAGTGGTTGGAGTAGCACAGATACGCAGTATTTT	CASSGWSSTDTQYF
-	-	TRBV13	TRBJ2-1	TGTGCCAGCAGCTTAGTATCTAGCGAGGATGAGCAGTTCTTC	CASSLVSSEDEQFF
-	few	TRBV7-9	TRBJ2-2	TGTGCCAGCAGCTCGCAGGGGTTAACCGGGGAGCTGTTTTTT	CASSSQGLTGELFF
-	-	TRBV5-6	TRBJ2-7	TGTGCCAGCAGCTTGGGCAGGGGCCGGAATCAGCAGTACTTC	CASSLGRGRNQQYF
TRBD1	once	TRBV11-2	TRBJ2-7	TGTGCCAGCAGCCCCCCGTGGACAGGGGACTACGAGCAGTACTTC	CASSPPWTGDYEQYF
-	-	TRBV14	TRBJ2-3	TGTGCCAGCAGCCCGGGGGGCACAGATACGCAGTATTTT	CASSPGGTDTQYF
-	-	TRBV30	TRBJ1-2	TGTGCCTGGGCTATTGGGGGGTTTTACTACACCTTC	CAWAIGGFYYTF
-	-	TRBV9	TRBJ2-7	TGTGCCAGCAGCGTAGATCTGGGGGCGTCCTACGAGCAGTACTTC	CASSVDLGASYEQYF
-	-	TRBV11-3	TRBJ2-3	TGTGCCAGCAGCTTAGCTGGCAGCACAGATACGCAGTATTTT	CASSLAGSTDTQYF
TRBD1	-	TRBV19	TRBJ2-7	TGTGCCAGTAGTAGGGACAGGGGTTCCTACGAGCAGTACTTC	CASSRDRGSYEQYF
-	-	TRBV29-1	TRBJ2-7	TGCAGCGTTGGTATAGGTCAGGGTTACGAGCAGTACTTC	CSVGIGQGYEQYF
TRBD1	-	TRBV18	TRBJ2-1	TGTGCCAGCTCACCTCGACAGGGGGACAATGAGCAGTTCTTC	CASSPRQGDNEQFF
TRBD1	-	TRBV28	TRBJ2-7	TGTGCCAGCAGCCCCGGGACAGAAACCTACGAGCAGTACTTC	CASSPGTETYEQYF
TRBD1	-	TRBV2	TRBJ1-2	TGTGCCAGCAGTGAATTCTCCGGACAGGAAGATGGCTACACCTTC	CASSEFSGQEDGYTF
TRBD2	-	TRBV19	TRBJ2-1	TGTGCCAGTAGTCCGACTAGCGTCAACAATGAGCAGTTCTTC	CASSPTSVNNEQFF
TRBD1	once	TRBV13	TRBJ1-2	TGTGCCAGCAGCTTAGGCCAGGGGGGAGGTGTGGTCCCCTATGGCTACACCTTC	CASSLGQGGGVVPYGYTF
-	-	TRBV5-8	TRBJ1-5	TGTGCCAGCAGCTTGGAGACTCATCAGCCCCAGCATTTT	CASSLETHQPQHF
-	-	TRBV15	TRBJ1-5	TGTGCCACCAGCAGAGATCCAGATCAGCCCCAGCATTTT	CATSRDPDQPQHF
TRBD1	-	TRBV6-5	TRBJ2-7	TGTGCCAGCAGTAGGAGCACAGGGGGCGTCTACGAGCAGTACTTC	CASSRSTGGVYEQYF
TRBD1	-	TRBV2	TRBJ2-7	TGTGCCAGCAGTGCTCCAGGACAGGGTGGCTACGAGCAGTACTTC	CASSAPGQGGYEQYF
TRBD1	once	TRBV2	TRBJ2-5	TGTGCCAGCAGTCTAACAGGGGCGGGAGAGACCCAGTACTTC	CASSLTGAGETQYF
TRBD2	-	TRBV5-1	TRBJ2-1	TGCGCCAGCAGTACGATGCCTAGCGGGACAAATGAGCAGTTCTTC	CASSTMPSGTNEQFF
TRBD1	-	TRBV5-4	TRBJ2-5	TGTGCCAGCAGCCGGGTGGGCAGGGGGATGGAGACCCAGTACTTC	CASSRVGRGMETQYF
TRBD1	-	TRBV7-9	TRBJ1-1	TGTGCCAGCAGCTTAGCCTCTGGGACAGGCTTGAACACTGAAGCTTTCTTT	CASSLASGTGLNTEAFF
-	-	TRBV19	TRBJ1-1	TGTGCCAGTAGTAACCCGTCGGGGAACACTGAAGCTTTCTTT	CASSNPSGNTEAFF
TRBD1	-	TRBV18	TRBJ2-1	TGTGCCAGCTCACCGGGACAGGCCAACAATGAGCAGTTCTTC	CASSPGQANNEQFF
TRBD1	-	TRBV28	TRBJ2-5	TGTGCCAGCACAAGTGGACAGGGCGTGGAGACCCAGTACTTC	CASTSGQGVETQYF
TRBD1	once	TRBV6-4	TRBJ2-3	TGTGCCAGCAGTGACTCATCCCAGGGGGATACAGATACGCAGTATTTT	CASSDSSQGDTDTQYF
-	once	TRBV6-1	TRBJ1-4	TGTGCCAGCAGTGAAAGCCCAGCTGGGCAGGGGTATGAAAAACTGTTTTTT	CASSESPAGQGYEKLFF
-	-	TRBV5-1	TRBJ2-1	TGCGCCAGCAGCTTGGAGGGGGCGGTCGGAAGCGGGAGCCCATTCTCAGAGCAGTTCTTC	CASSLEGAVGSGSPFSEQFF
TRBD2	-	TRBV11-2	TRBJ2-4	TGTGCCAGCAGCTTAGACGGGCCCGGGACTAGCAAAAACATTCAGTACTTC	CASSLDGPGTSKNIQYF
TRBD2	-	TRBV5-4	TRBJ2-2	TGTGCCAGCAGCTCCAAGACTAGCCAGAACACCGGGGAGCTGTTTTTT	CASSSKTSQNTGELFF
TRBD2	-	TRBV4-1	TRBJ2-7	TGCGCCAGCAGCCAAGTAGGAACGGGACTAGCGGCCTACGAGCAGTACTTC	CASSQVGTGLAAYEQYF
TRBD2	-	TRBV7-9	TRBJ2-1	TGTGCCAGCAGCGCCGGACTAGCGGGAGGGTATGAGCAGTTCTTC	CASSAGLAGGYEQFF
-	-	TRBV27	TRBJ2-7	TGTGCCAGCAGTTTACCAGGATCCTACGAGCAGTACTTC	CASSLPGSYEQYF
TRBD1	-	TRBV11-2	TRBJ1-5	TGTGCCAGCAGCTTAGTAGGGGGCATAAGCAATCAGCCCCAGCATTTT	CASSLVGGISNQPQHF
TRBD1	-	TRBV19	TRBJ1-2	TGTGCCAGTAGTATTCCAGGGGGCGCTTCAACCGGCTACACCTTC	CASSIPGGASTGYTF
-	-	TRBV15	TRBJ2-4	TGTGCCACCAGCAGAGATCTGGCAGGGCCTCTTAGCATTCAGTACTTC	CATSRDLAGPLSIQYF